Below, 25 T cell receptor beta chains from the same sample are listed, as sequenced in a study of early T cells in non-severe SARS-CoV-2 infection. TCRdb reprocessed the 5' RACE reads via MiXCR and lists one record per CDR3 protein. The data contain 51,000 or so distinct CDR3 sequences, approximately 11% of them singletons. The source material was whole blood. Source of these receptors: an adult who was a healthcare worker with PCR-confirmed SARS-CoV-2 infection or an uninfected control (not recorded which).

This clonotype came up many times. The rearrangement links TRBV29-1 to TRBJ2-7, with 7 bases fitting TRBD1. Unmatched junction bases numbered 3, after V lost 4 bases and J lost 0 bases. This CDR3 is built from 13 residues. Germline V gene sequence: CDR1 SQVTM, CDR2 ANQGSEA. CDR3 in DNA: TGCAGCGTTGGGCGACAGGGCTCCTACGAGCAGTACTTC. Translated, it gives CSVGRQGSYEQYF.

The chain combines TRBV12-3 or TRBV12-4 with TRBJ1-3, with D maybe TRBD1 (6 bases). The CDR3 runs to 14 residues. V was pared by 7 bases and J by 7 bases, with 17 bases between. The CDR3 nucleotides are TGTGCCAGCAAGGAGGGGGGGAGTCCGAACACCATATATTTT. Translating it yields CASKEGGSPNTIYF.

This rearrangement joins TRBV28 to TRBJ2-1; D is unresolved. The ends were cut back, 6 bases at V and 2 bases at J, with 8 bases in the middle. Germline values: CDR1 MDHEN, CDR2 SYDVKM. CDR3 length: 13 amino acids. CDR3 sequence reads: CASSPPPYNEQFF. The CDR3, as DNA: TGTGCCAGCAGCCCACCCCCCTACAATGAGCAGTTCTTC.

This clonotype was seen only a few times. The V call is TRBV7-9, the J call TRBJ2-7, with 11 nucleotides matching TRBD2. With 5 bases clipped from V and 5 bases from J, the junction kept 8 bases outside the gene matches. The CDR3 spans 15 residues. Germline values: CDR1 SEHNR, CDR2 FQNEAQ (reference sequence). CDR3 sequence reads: CASSPQTSGIHEQYF. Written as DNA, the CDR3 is TGTGCCAGCAGCCCTCAGACTAGCGGGATCCACGAGCAGTACTTC.

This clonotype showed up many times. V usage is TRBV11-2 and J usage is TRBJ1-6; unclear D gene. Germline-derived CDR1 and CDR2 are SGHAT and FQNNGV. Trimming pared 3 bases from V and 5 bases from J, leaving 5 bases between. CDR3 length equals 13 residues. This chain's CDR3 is CASSFGDNSPLHF. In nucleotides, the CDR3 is TGTGCCAGCAGCTTTGGGGATAATTCACCCCTCCACTTT.

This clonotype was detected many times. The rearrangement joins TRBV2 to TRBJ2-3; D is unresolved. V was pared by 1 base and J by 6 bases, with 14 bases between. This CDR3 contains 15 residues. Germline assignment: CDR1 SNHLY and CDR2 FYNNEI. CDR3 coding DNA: TGTGCCAGCAGTGAAGAGAATGGAAGGTTCGATACGCAGTATTTT. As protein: CASSEENGRFDTQYF. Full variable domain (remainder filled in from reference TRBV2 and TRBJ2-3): EPEVTQTPSHQVTQMGQEVILRCVPISNHLYFYWYRQILGQKVEFLVSFYNNEISEKSEIFDDQFSVERPDGSNFTLKIRSTKLEDSAMYFCASSEENGRFDTQYFGPGTRLTVL.

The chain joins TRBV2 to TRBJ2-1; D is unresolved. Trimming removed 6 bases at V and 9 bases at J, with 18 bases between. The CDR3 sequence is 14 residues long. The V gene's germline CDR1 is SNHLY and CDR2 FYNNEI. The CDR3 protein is CASRELGPTVEQFF. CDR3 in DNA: TGTGCCAGCAGGGAGCTGGGCCCCACCGTTGAGCAGTTCTTC.

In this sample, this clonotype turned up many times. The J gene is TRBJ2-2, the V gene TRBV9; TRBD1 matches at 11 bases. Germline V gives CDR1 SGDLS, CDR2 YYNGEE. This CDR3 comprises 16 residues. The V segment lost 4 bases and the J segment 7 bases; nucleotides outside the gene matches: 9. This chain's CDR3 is CASSNNGQGAGGELFF. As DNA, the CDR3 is TGTGCCAGCAGCAACAACGGACAGGGGGCCGGCGGGGAGCTGTTTTTT.

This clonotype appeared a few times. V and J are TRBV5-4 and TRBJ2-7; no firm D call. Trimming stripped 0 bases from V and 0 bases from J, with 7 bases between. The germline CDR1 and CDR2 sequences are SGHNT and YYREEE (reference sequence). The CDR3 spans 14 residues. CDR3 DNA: TGTGCCAGCAGCTTGGGAGTTAGCTCCTACGAGCAGTACTTC. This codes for CASSLGVSSYEQYF.

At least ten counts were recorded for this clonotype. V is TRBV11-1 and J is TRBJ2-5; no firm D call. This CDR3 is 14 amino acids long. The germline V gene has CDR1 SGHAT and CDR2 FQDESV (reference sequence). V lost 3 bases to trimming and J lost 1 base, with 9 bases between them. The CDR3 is CASSFDPTQETQYF. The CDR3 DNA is TGTGCCAGCAGCTTCGATCCCACCCAAGAGACCCAGTACTTC.

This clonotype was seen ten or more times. The CDR3 spells CASSMVQGEKLFF. In DNA, the CDR3 is TGTGCCAGTAGTATGGTCCAGGGGGAAAAACTGTTTTTT. This sequence joins TRBV19 and TRBJ1-4, with D perhaps matching TRBD1 (6 bases). With 3 bases removed from V and 8 bases from J, the gap between germline ends came to 10 bases. The germline gives CDR1 LNHDA, CDR2 SQIVND (reference sequence). The CDR3 contains 13 residues.

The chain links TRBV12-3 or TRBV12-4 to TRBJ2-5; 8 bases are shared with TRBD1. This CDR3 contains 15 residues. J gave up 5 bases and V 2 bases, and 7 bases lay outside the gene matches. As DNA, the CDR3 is TGTGCCAGCAGTTTATCAGGGGGCGTCGAGGAGACCCAGTACTTC. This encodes CASSLSGGVEETQYF.

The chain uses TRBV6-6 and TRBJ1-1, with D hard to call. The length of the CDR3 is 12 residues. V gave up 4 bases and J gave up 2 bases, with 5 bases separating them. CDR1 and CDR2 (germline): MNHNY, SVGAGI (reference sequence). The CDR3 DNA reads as TGTGCCAGCAGTTTTACAAACACTGAAGCTTTCTTT. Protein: CASSFTNTEAFF.

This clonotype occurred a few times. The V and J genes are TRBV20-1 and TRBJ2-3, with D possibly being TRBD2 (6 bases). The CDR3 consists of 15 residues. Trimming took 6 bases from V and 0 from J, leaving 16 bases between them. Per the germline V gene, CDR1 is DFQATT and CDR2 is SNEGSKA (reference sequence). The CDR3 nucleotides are TGCAGTGCCCCTGGGACTGGCGCTAGCACAGATACGCAGTATTTT. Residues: CSAPGTGASTDTQYF.

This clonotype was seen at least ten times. Here the CDR3 DNA reads TGTGCCAGCTCATCACAGGGGGCCGATGGCTACACCTTC. It specifies CASSSQGADGYTF. The chain links TRBV18 to TRBJ1-2, with 9 bases lining up with TRBD1. From germline, CDR1 is KGHSH and CDR2 LQKENI. This CDR3 has 13 amino acids. J lost 6 bases, V lost 5 bases, and 4 bases had no gene match.

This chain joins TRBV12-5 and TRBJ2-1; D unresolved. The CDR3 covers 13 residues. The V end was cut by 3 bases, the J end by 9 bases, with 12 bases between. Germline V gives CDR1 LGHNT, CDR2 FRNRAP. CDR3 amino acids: CASGFHLVGEQFF. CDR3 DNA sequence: TGTGCTAGTGGTTTTCATCTCGTGGGTGAGCAGTTCTTC.

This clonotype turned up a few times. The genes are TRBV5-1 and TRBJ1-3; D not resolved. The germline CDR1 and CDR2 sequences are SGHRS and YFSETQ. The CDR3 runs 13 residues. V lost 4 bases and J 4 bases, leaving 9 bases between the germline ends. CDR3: CASSVGLGNTIYF. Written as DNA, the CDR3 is TGCGCCAGCAGCGTGGGGTTAGGAAACACCATATATTTT.

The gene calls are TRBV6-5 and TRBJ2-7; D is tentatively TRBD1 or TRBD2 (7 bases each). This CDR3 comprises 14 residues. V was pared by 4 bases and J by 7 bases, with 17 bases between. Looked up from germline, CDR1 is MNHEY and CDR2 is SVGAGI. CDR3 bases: TGTGCCAGCAGTTTCTCCAGGGGGGGCGGGGAGCAGTACTTC. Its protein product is CASSFSRGGGEQYF.

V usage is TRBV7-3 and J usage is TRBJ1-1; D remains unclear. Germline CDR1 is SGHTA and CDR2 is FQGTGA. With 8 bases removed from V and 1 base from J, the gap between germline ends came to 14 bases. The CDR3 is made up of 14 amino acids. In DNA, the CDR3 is TGTGCCAGCTCTGTAGGAAAAAAGAACACTGAAGCTTTCTTT. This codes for CASSVGKKNTEAFF.

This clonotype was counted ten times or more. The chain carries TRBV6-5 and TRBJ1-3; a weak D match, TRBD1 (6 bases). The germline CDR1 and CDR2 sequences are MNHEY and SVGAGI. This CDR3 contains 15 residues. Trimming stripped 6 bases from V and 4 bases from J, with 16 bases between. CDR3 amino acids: CASREPRGAGNTIYF. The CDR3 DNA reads TGTGCCAGCAGAGAACCCAGGGGAGCAGGAAACACCATATATTTT.

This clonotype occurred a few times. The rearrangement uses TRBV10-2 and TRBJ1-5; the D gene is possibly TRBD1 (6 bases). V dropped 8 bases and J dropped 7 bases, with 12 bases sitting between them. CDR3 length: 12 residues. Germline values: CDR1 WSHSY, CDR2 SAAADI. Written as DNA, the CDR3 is TGCGCCAGCGGGTACAGGGAACAGCCCCAGCATTTT. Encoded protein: CASGYREQPQHF.

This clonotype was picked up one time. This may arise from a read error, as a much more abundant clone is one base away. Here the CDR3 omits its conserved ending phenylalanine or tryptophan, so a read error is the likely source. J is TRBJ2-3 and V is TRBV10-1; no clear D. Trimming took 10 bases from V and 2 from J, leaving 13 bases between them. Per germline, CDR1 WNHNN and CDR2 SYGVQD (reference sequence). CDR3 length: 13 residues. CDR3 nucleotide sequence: TGCGCCACCCGAGGAGCGCCCACAGATACGCAGTATATT. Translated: CATRGAPTDTQYI.

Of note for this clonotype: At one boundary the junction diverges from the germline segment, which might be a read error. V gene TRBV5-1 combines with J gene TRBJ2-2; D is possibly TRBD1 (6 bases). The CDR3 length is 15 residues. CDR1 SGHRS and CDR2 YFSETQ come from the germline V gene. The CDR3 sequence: CASSFGTLDTWELFF. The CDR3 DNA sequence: TGCGCCAGCAGCTTCGGGACACTGGACACCTGGGAGCTGTTTTTT. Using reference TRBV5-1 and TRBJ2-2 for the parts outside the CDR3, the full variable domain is KAGVTQTPRYLIKTRGQQVTLSCSPISGHRSVSWYQQTPGQGLQFLFEYFSETQRNKGNFPGRFSGRQFSNSRSEMNVSTLELGDSALYLCASSFGTLDTWELFFGEGSRLTVL.

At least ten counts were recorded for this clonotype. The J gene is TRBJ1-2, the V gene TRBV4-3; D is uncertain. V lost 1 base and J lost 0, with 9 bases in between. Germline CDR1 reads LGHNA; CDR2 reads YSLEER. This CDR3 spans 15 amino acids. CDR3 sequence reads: CASSQGLHSNYGYTF. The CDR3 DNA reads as TGCGCCAGCAGCCAAGGGTTGCACTCTAACTATGGCTACACCTTC.

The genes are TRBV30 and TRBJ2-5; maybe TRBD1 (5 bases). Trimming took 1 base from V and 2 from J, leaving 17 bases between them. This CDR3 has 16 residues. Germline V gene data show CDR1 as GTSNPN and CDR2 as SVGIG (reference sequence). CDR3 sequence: CAWSEKRQTAQETQYF. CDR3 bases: TGTGCCTGGAGTGAAAAACGTCAGACAGCTCAAGAGACCCAGTACTTC.